What follows are 2 T cell receptor beta chains derived from one specimen sequenced in a study of beta chain features in type 1 diabetes. Expressed TCRB transcripts were sequenced, since all the RNA that had been isolated was reverse transcribed. This table comes from immunoSEQ multiplex PCR, and its TCRdb copy is limited to in-frame clones, with some not included. This sample has approximately 120,000 clones, with 30% to 40% found just once. Sequencing was performed on stem cell memory CD4+ T cells from blood. The receptors were gathered from a woman younger than 30 in good health.

The chain combines TRBV7-9 with TRBJ1-1, with no clear D. CDR3 length: 13 residues. Per germline, CDR1 SEHNR and CDR2 FQNEAQ (reference sequence). V was cut by 5 bases and J by 4 bases, with 11 bases left in between. The DNA of the CDR3 is TGTGCCAGCAGCCTAAGAGGCCCCACTGAAGCTTTCTTT. Translating gives CASSLRGPTEAFF.

J is TRBJ2-1 and V is TRBV27; 8 bases are shared with TRBD2. CDR1 and CDR2 from the germline V gene are MNHEY and SMNVEV (reference sequence). CDR3 length: 17 residues. Trimming removed 3 bases from V and 2 bases from J; junction bases left unmatched: 9. CDR3 nucleotides: TGTGCCAGCAGTTTGAGGGGGGGCGGGAGGCCCTACAATGAGCAGTTCTTC. It codes for CASSLRGGGRPYNEQFF.